Shown below are 20 T cell receptor beta chains from a single sample sequenced in a study of blood T cell repertoires in COVID-19. Produced via immunoSEQ multiplex PCR; TCRdb's table is partial and in-frame only. In the table there are about 430,000 clones, roughly 90% of which are singletons. Sequencing was carried out using PBMCs or T cells enriched from blood (not recorded which). All receptors derive from a woman between 18 and 29 years old who had been exposed to COVID-19.

The chain combines TRBV24-1 with TRBJ2-1; TRBD1 is a possible D gene (5 bases). The germline V gene encodes CDR1 KGHDR and CDR2 SFDVKD. Trimming shortened V by 0 bases and J by 2 bases, and 10 bases separated the two germline ends. The CDR3 sequence is 16 residues long. CDR3 nucleotide sequence: TGTGCCACCAGTGATTTGACAGGTGGACCCTACAATGAGCAGTTCTTC. This sequence encodes CATSDLTGGPYNEQFF.

This chain links TRBV4-3 with TRBJ2-7; TRBD1 agrees at 8 bases. Germline CDR1 reads LGHNA; CDR2 reads YSLEER. The CDR3 contains 15 residues. V lost 2 bases, J lost 5 bases, and 8 bases stayed unmatched. The CDR3 DNA sequence: TGCGCCAGCAGCCAAAACAGGGGACAGGTCGACGAGCAGTACTTC. Residues: CASSQNRGQVDEQYF.

The V and J genes are TRBV7-8 and TRBJ2-3; D perhaps matches TRBD2 (6 bases). Germline V gene sequence: CDR1 SGHVS, CDR2 FQNEAQ. Trimming took 5 bases from V and 4 from J, leaving 7 bases between them. The CDR3 runs to 12 residues. CDR3 sequence (DNA): TGTGCCAGCAGCCCGGGGGCAGATACGCAGTATTTT. As protein: CASSPGADTQYF.

As regards this clone: The junction departs from germline at one end; a sequencing error may be responsible. The chain employs TRBV7-7 and TRBJ2-2, with TRBD1 matching over 11 bases. The CDR3 is 16 residues long. Germline V gene sequence: CDR1 SSHAT, CDR2 FNYEAQ (reference sequence). CDR3 nucleotide sequence: TGTGCTAGCAGCTCTCTCCCGGGACAGGGGGCCGGGGAGCTGTTTTTT. It codes for CASSSLPGQGAGELFF.

The V call is TRBV27, the J call TRBJ1-2, with D tentatively TRBD1 (5 bases). Germline lookup yields CDR1 MNHEY and CDR2 SMNVEV (reference sequence). V dropped 0 bases and J dropped 2 bases, with 10 bases sitting between them. The CDR3 consists of 15 residues. The CDR3 reads CASSLSKSGNYGYTF. The CDR3 region has the DNA TGTGCCAGCAGTTTATCGAAGTCAGGGAACTATGGCTACACCTTC.

This clone was detected only a few times. V gene TRBV10-3 combines with J gene TRBJ2-7, with 10 nucleotides matching TRBD2. Germline-derived CDR1 and CDR2 are ENHRY and SYGVKD. The CDR3 length is 14 residues. The junction had 4 bases not matched to a gene; V was cut back by 3 bases and J by 5 bases. The CDR3 is CAISEAGGPDEQYF. The CDR3 DNA reads as TGTGCCATCAGTGAAGCGGGAGGGCCAGACGAGCAGTACTTC.

The V gene is TRBV5-1, the J gene TRBJ2-1, with 7 bases matching TRBD1. Germline-derived CDR1 and CDR2 are SGHRS and YFSETQ. The CDR3 consists of 15 residues. V shed 1 base and J 5 bases; nucleotides not matched to a gene: 6. CDR3 protein: CASSLLGTENNEQFF. Here the CDR3 DNA reads TGCGCCAGCAGCTTGTTAGGGACAGAAAACAATGAGCAGTTCTTC.

The gene calls are TRBV6-5 and TRBJ2-1, with D possibly matching TRBD1 (5 bases). The CDR3 runs to 11 residues. CDR1 is MNHEY, CDR2 SVGAGI, per germline. V was trimmed by 6 bases and J by 10 bases, leaving 10 bases between them. DNA for the CDR3: TGTGCCAGCAGGAATACAGGAGAGCAGTTCTTC. Residues: CASRNTGEQFF.

This clone was observed a few times. The chain links TRBV2 to TRBJ1-5; 7 positions match TRBD1. V dropped 4 bases and J dropped 6; count of bases not matched to a gene: 3. The CDR3 sequence is 13 residues long. Germline V gene sequence: CDR1 SNHLY, CDR2 FYNNEI. CDR3: CASSVHRGQPQHF. Here the CDR3 DNA reads TGTGCCAGCAGTGTCCACAGGGGTCAGCCCCAGCATTTT.

The chain has TRBV6-6 and TRBJ1-2; no definite D call. V was trimmed by 0 bases and J by 2 bases, leaving 7 bases between them. Germline-derived CDR1 and CDR2 are MNHNY and SVGAGI (reference sequence). This CDR3 comprises 14 residues. The CDR3 DNA reads TGTGCCAGCAGTTACTCGAACTTGAACTATGGCTACACCTTC. Its protein is CASSYSNLNYGYTF.

This chain uses TRBV7-8 with TRBJ2-7; 9 nucleotides line up with TRBD1. The J segment lost 3 bases and the V segment lost 3 bases, leaving 9 bases of the junction unmatched. The CDR3 consists of 16 residues. Germline-derived CDR1 and CDR2 are SGHVS and FQNEAQ. The CDR3 here is CASSFTRATGGYEQYF. CDR3 bases: TGTGCCAGCAGCTTTACCCGCGCGACAGGGGGCTACGAGCAGTACTTC.

The CDR3 DNA follows: TGCGCCAGCAGCTTGGACTCACCCCCTTCGGCCGGGGAGCTGTTTTTT. Protein product: CASSLDSPPSAGELFF. This sequence joins TRBV5-1 and TRBJ2-2; D is uncertain. Trimming removed 0 bases at V and 6 bases at J, with 15 bases between. Germline assignment: CDR1 SGHRS and CDR2 YFSETQ. The CDR3 contains 16 residues.

The J gene is TRBJ2-7, the V gene TRBV19; TRBD1 aligns across 9 bases. CDR1 and CDR2 (germline): LNHDA, SQIVND (reference sequence). The ends lost 3 bases at V and 4 bases at J; junction bases unmatched: 10. This CDR3 spans 16 amino acids. The DNA for the CDR3 is TGTGCCAGTAGTATCAACCAGGGACAGGGTGGATACGAGCAGTACTTC. Its protein product is CASSINQGQGGYEQYF.

The chain employs TRBV12-3 or TRBV12-4 and TRBJ2-7, with TRBD1 matching 8 bases. This CDR3 has 13 residues. Unmatched junction bases numbered 5, after V lost 5 bases and J lost 5 bases. The CDR3 protein is CASSTGQDDEQYF. The CDR3 DNA follows: TGTGCCAGCAGTACGGGACAGGACGACGAGCAGTACTTC.

This clone has only one observation. The CDR3 DNA follows: TGCGCCAGCACCACCCCATTGGGGGCCCGACAGGGGAAGGGTAGGAGTGAGCAGTTCTTC. Amino acid sequence: CASTTPLGARQGKGRSEQFF. The J gene is TRBJ2-1, the V gene TRBV10-2; the match to TRBD1 covers 8 bases. Looked up from germline, CDR1 is WSHSY and CDR2 is SAAADI. The ends lost 7 bases at V and 9 bases at J; junction bases unmatched: 29. The CDR3 is 20 amino acids.

This chain joins TRBV2 and TRBJ2-3, with TRBD2 identical over 16 bases. The length of the CDR3 is 16 residues. After removal of 5 bases from V and 9 bases from J, the junction contained 8 bases not matched to a gene. Germline CDR1 and CDR2: SNHLY and FYNNEI. CDR3 loop: CASSRGLAGGLGTQYF. The CDR3, as DNA: TGTGCCAGCAGTAGGGGACTAGCGGGGGGGCTCGGGACGCAGTATTTT.

The V call is TRBV19, the J call TRBJ2-7; 8 nucleotides align to TRBD2. Trimming took 3 bases from V and 5 from J; bases not matched to a gene: 6. The CDR3 contains 14 residues. Germline V gene lookup returns CDR1 LNHDA and CDR2 SQIVND (reference sequence). The CDR3 spells CASSIWRGADEQYF. The CDR3 DNA is TGTGCCAGTAGTATTTGGCGGGGGGCGGACGAGCAGTACTTC.

The chain is built from TRBV15 and TRBJ2-7; TRBD1 matches 8 bases. The CDR3 extends over 14 amino acids. Germline loops: CDR1 LNHNV, CDR2 YYDKDF (reference sequence). The junction had 8 bases not matched to a gene; V was cut back by 8 bases and J by 2 bases. The CDR3 DNA reads TGTGCCACCTCAGCCGGGACAGGTCCCTACGAGCAGTACTTC. This translates into CATSAGTGPYEQYF.

Here the CDR3 DNA reads TGTGCCAGCAGTTACATCCGGGCGAACACCGGGGAGCTGTTTTTT. Amino acid sequence: CASSYIRANTGELFF. The rearrangement uses TRBV6-5 and TRBJ2-2, with unresolved D. Trimming cost V 2 bases and J 0 bases, with 7 bases left between them. Germline-derived CDR1 and CDR2 are MNHEY and SVGAGI. The CDR3 consists of 15 residues.

The chain employs TRBV7-6 and TRBJ2-7, with 9 positions matching TRBD1. The CDR3 has 15 residues. The V and J ends lost 4 bases and 3 bases, in that order; junction bases with no gene match: 7. Per the germline V gene, CDR1 is SGHVS and CDR2 is FNYEAQ. In nucleotides, the CDR3 is TGTGCCAGCAGCTCCGGGACAGGGAGGATCTACGAGCAGTACTTC. Translated, it gives CASSSGTGRIYEQYF.